This entry is about one T cell receptor (beta chain). The antigen it binds to is not known. The record has no base qualities; no much larger clone is one base away. TCRbeta CDR3 regions were amplified from genomic DNA using the immunoSEQ Assay, a bias-controlled multiplex PCR. On the study's bioinformatics: The number of nucleated cells in each sample was estimated by amplification of reference gene primers within the assay. To quantify the absolute abundance of each unique TCRbeta CDR3 rearrangement, sequence reads were collapsed and filtered. For each sample, productive Simpson clonality was calculated by taking the square root of Simpson's diversity index across productive rearrangements. TCRdb's version of the immuneACCESS table is confined to in-frame rearrangements and falls short of the full clone set. An unresolved V gene accounts for under half of the shortfall where checked; the remainder is of unknown origin. Clone size and V and J calls were adopted from that table, with D and trimming inferred from the DNA. Here the sample has 100,000 to 150,000 clones; around four fifths occur a single time. The ten largest clonotypes hold 5.5% to 6.5% of the sample.

The data were taken from a study of blood T cell repertoires in COVID-19 (dated by TCRdb to the early 2020s). Regarding the study in general: Collaborator samples came from the United States, Italy and Spain and covered acute and convalescent phases of COVID-19. The sample metadata nearly always contained a de-identified subject ID, COVID-19 status, age in years and sex. The material from the prospective study consisted of cDNA or gDNA derived from T cells, B-cell-depleted T cells, or PBMCs. The repertoires were made available in a free public database intended to serve as a resource for research on the immune response to SARS-CoV-2. The dataset comprised deeply sampled blood TCRbeta repertoires from subjects exposed to, actively infected with, or recovered from COVID-19. Where available, HLA class I and class II types were taken from metadata supplied by the sample provider and were not determined by assay-based typing. The samples were drawn from the first 160 participants of the ongoing ImmuneRACE study and from about 1,200 subjects provided by 6 global collaborators.

Collaborating institutions collected whole blood in K2EDTA tubes following their own protocols. For TCRbeta analysis, collaborators shipped samples as frozen whole blood, isolated PBMCs, or DNA extracted from either of those sample types. What the work shows at the level of the full study, not this receptor alone: Clinical and demographic metadata were provided uncurated, with the amount varying by source and participant.

This receptor was identified in an elderly man with active or convalescent COVID-19. What was sequenced was peripheral blood.

The bases read TGCGCCAGCAGTGAGCCAGGGCCATTGAACACTGAAGCTTTCTTT. The resulting protein is CASSEPGPLNTEAFF. Recombination connected TRBV10-2 to TRBJ1-1; possibly the D gene is TRBD1, per 5 matching bases. From the cysteine up to the phenylalanine, the CDR3 has a length of 15 residues. CDR3 DNA is the only sequence kept; it has 45 bases, read in frame from the first base. The junction shows trimming of 2 bases on V and 0 bases on J, plus 10 bases between the germline ends. The germline V gene sets CDR1 to WSHSY and CDR2 to SAAADI.